The 29 T cell receptor beta chains reported below all come from one sample, sequenced in a study of CD8+CD57+ T cells in acquired aplastic anemia. All sequencing subjects had displayed CD8+CD57+ cell expansion on flow cytometry. According to the study, genomic DNA was the template for TCR beta VDJ and CDR3 profiling. TCRdb itself ran the reads through MiXCR, one entry per CDR3 protein. The sample yields 150,000 to 200,000 distinct CDR3 sequences, more than 45% seen once. The specimen sequenced was sorted CD4+, CD8+, or CD8+CD57+ T cells (not recorded which) from PBMCs. Receptor source: a human donor with aplastic anemia.

This clonotype was picked up one time. The rearrangement joins TRBV6-1 to TRBJ1-1; weak D call: TRBD1 (6 bases). This CDR3 is built from 15 residues. Trimming cost V 2 bases and J 5 bases, with 15 bases left between them. Germline V gene data show CDR1 as MNHNS and CDR2 as SASEGT. In DNA form, the CDR3 reads TGTGCCAGCAGTGAATCGTTTGGGGGCAGGACTGAAGCTTTCTTT. As protein: CASSESFGGRTEAFF.

This clonotype occurred many times. V is TRBV20-1 and J is TRBJ2-1, with D perhaps TRBD2 (6 bases). The CDR3 sequence is 14 residues long. V shed 5 bases and J shed 10 bases, with 21 bases lying between them. Germline V gives CDR1 DFQATT, CDR2 SNEGSKA (reference sequence). CDR3 protein: CSAPPSPGLIEQFF. As DNA, the CDR3 is TGCAGTGCTCCTCCTTCCCCGGGACTTATCGAGCAGTTCTTC.

This clonotype was picked up a small number of times. The chain links TRBV2 to TRBJ2-7, with D perhaps matching TRBD1 (5 bases). The CDR3 loop spans 10 amino acids. V shed 3 bases and J shed 12 bases, with 9 bases lying between them. Germline V CDR1 and CDR2: SNHLY, FYNNEI. CDR3 sequence reads: CASSDREPYF. The DNA for the CDR3 is TGTGCCAGCAGTGACAGGGAACCGTACTTC.

Within the sample, this clonotype is medium-sized (0.01 to 0.1%). V is TRBV25-1 and J is TRBJ1-4; 10 bases line up with TRBD1. Germline V lookup: CDR1 MGHDK, CDR2 SYGVNS. The CDR3 spans 17 residues. V shed 4 bases and J 3 bases; nucleotides not matched to a gene: 8. The CDR3 loop is CASSAAGTGVPNEKLFF. In DNA form, the CDR3 reads TGTGCCAGCAGTGCAGCCGGGACAGGGGTACCTAATGAAAAACTGTTTTTT.

In this sample, this clonotype turned up many times. The rearrangement joins TRBV2 to TRBJ1-1, with TRBD1 as a possible D gene (6 bases). Trimming stripped 11 bases from V and 4 bases from J, with 20 bases between. Germline V CDR1 and CDR2: SNHLY, FYNNEI. The CDR3 consists of 14 residues. The chain's CDR3 is CAEGGLNQGTEAFF. Here the CDR3 DNA reads TGTGCCGAGGGGGGGTTAAATCAGGGCACTGAAGCTTTCTTT.

The chain employs TRBV24-1 and TRBJ2-3, with TRBD1 matching over 12 bases. CDR1 and CDR2 from the germline V gene are KGHDR and SFDVKD. The CDR3 sequence is 17 residues long. Trimming cost V 4 bases and J 3 bases; bases outside gene matches: 7. In DNA form, the CDR3 reads TGTGCCACCAGTGACCCGGGGACAGGGGGCTCGACAGATACGCAGTATTTT. This translates into CATSDPGTGGSTDTQYF.

V is TRBV7-3 and J is TRBJ1-3; D unresolved. Germline V lookup: CDR1 SGHTA, CDR2 FQGTGA. The CDR3 length is 14 residues. The V and J ends lost 2 bases and 11 bases respectively, with 16 bases between them. DNA for the CDR3: TGTGCCAGCAGCTTAGGAGGGTACCCTAACCCCATATATTTT. The encoded protein is CASSLGGYPNPIYF.

This clonotype has ten or more counts. The chain has TRBV29-1 and TRBJ2-7; TRBD2 is a possible D gene (5 bases). The CDR3 consists of 10 residues. Germline V CDR1 and CDR2: SQVTM, ANQGSEA. V shed 5 bases and J shed 7 bases, with 9 bases lying between them. CDR3 loop: CSVSTGEQYF. The CDR3 nucleotides read TGCAGCGTTAGTACGGGGGAGCAGTACTTC.

This clonotype is medium-sized (0.01 to 0.1%). V usage is TRBV15 and J usage is TRBJ2-1; a weak D match, TRBD2 (5 bases). The CDR3 spans 13 residues. V lost 0 bases, J lost 9 bases, and 9 bases lay in between. The V gene's germline CDR1 is LNHNV and CDR2 YYDKDF (reference sequence). In DNA form, the CDR3 reads TGTGCCACCAGCAGAGATCTGGGGAGTGAGCAGTTCTTC. Amino acid sequence: CATSRDLGSEQFF.

In this sample, this clonotype turned up once. The J gene is TRBJ2-5, the V gene TRBV5-6; D unresolved. Trimming stripped 2 bases from V and 5 bases from J, with 10 bases between. The CDR3 has 13 amino acids. Germline V gene data show CDR1 as SGHDT and CDR2 as YYEEEE. As DNA, the CDR3 is TGTGCCAGCAGCTTTATGGGCGGCGAGACCCAGTACTTC. Translating it yields CASSFMGGETQYF. Drawing the rest from reference TRBV5-6 and TRBJ2-5, the complete variable domain is DAGVTQSPTHLIKTRGQQVTLRCSPKSGHDTVSWYQQALGQGPQFIFQYYEEEERQRGNFPDRFSGHQFPNYSSELNVNALLLGDSALYLCASSFMGGETQYFGPGTRLLVL.

This clonotype was counted at least ten times. The rearrangement links TRBV12-5 to TRBJ1-1; 7 bases line up with TRBD1. The CDR3 runs to 16 residues. With V trimmed by 1 base and J by 5 bases, 10 bases remained unmatched. The germline V gene encodes CDR1 LGHNT and CDR2 FRNRAP. In DNA form, the CDR3 reads TGTGCTAGTGGTTTGGAGACAGGGCTTGAGGATACTGAAGCTTTCTTT. It yields the protein CASGLETGLEDTEAFF. Using reference TRBV12-5 and TRBJ1-1 for the parts outside the CDR3, the full variable domain is DARVTQTPRHKVTEMGQEVTMRCQPILGHNTVFWYRQTMMQGLELLAYFRNRAPLDDSGMPKDRFSAEMPDATLATLKIQPSEPRDSAVYFCASGLETGLEDTEAFFGQGTRLTVV.

This chain joins TRBV12-3 or TRBV12-4 and TRBJ2-7; 9 bases match TRBD2. The V segment lost 7 bases and the J segment 5 bases; nucleotides outside the gene matches: 6. CDR3 size: 13 residues. The CDR3 sequence is CASTSGGTNEQYF. The CDR3 nucleotides are TGTGCCAGCACCAGCGGGGGGACCAACGAGCAGTACTTC.

This clonotype was found a few times. A clone one base away is much larger, so this may be a read error. The rearrangement uses TRBV13 and TRBJ2-1; D is unclear. The CDR3 length is 15 residues. Germline lookup yields CDR1 PRHDT and CDR2 FYEKMQ (reference sequence). For the CDR3, the DNA is TGTGCCGGCAGCTTACGGGTCGACTCCTACAATGAGCAGTTCTTC. Its protein product is CAGSLRVDSYNEQFF.

This clonotype was observed a single time. This chain uses TRBV20-1 with TRBJ1-2, with 7 nucleotides matching TRBD1. With 2 bases clipped from V and 5 bases from J, the junction kept 8 bases outside the gene matches. Germline CDR1 is DFQATT and CDR2 is SNEGSKA (reference sequence). The length of the CDR3 is 14 residues. CDR3 DNA sequence: TGCAGTGCTAGACCAACAGGGGAAGGTTATGGCTACACCTTC. Translating gives CSARPTGEGYGYTF.

A word on this clonotype: Germline and junction disagree at one end, which may indicate a read error. The chain couples TRBV9 to TRBJ2-7; D may be TRBD2 (6 bases). The CDR3 covers 14 residues. The germline V gene encodes CDR1 SGDLS and CDR2 YYNGEE. CDR3 sequence: CASSGWTREDEQYF. The CDR3 nucleotides are TGCGCCAGCAGCGGATGGACAAGGGAGGACGAGCAGTACTTC.

This clonotype was observed at least ten times. This chain joins TRBV14 and TRBJ2-5; TRBD1 might be the D (6 bases). This CDR3 is 14 amino acids long. CDR1 is SGHDN and CDR2 is FVKESK in the germline V gene. Trimming removed 3 bases at V and 3 bases at J, with 11 bases between. The CDR3 here is CASSQLGQKETQYF. DNA of the CDR3: TGTGCCAGCAGCCAGCTAGGACAGAAAGAGACCCAGTACTTC.

The genes are TRBV20-1 and TRBJ2-1; TRBD2 matches 7 bases. The germline V gene encodes CDR1 DFQATT and CDR2 SNEGSKA (reference sequence). The CDR3 spans 14 residues. The V segment lost 6 bases and the J segment 9 bases; nucleotides outside the gene matches: 14. CDR3 residues: CSAGVGGSIVEQFF. In DNA, the CDR3 is TGCAGTGCGGGGGTCGGCGGGAGTATCGTTGAGCAGTTCTTC.

The V gene is TRBV24-1, the J gene TRBJ2-3, with D possibly TRBD1 on 5 matching bases. Germline CDR1 is KGHDR and CDR2 is SFDVKD. The CDR3 runs 16 residues. V was pared by 4 bases and J by 3 bases, with 16 bases between. CDR3 protein: CATSDPGPKGTDTQYF. DNA for the CDR3: TGTGCCACCAGTGACCCAGGGCCTAAAGGGACAGATACGCAGTATTTT.

This clonotype was seen many times. The chain has TRBV5-6 and TRBJ1-2, with 7 nucleotides matching TRBD1. Germline lookup yields CDR1 SGHDT and CDR2 YYEEEE. There are 15 residues in the CDR3. V shed 4 bases, J shed 9 bases, and the junction held 15 bases outside the gene matches. CDR3 sequence reads: CASSTRSGQSTRYTF. The CDR3 coding sequence is TGTGCCAGCAGCACGAGGTCGGGACAGTCGACGCGCTACACCTTC. The whole variable domain, remainder taken from reference TRBV5-6 and TRBJ1-2, is DAGVTQSPTHLIKTRGQQVTLRCSPKSGHDTVSWYQQALGQGPQFIFQYYEEEERQRGNFPDRFSGHQFPNYSSELNVNALLLGDSALYLCASSTRSGQSTRYTFGSGTRLTVV.

Comment on this clonotype: This sequence may be a read error, since a much larger clone differs from it by one base. The genes are TRBV18 and TRBJ1-6; D is unresolved. Looked up from germline, CDR1 is KGHSH and CDR2 is LQKENI. CDR3 length: 14 residues. Between the trimmed V and J ends, which lost 1 base and 9 bases, there was a span of 10 bases. Written as DNA, the CDR3 is TGTGCCAGCTCACCACAAGAACAGACTTCACCCCTCCACTTT. Its translation: CASSPQEQTSPLHF.

As concerns this clonotype: Without the conserved terminal phenylalanine or tryptophan, this CDR3 likely stems from a read error. It is unclear where the CDR3 begins or ends on the DNA, so no DNA is shown, and the CDR3 is as TCRdb lists it. The CDR3 is CAISAGTEL. The chain links TRBV10-3 to TRBJ1-6; no check of the table's D call, TRBD1, against the DNA was made. The length of the CDR3 is 9 amino acids, counting both ends. Looked up from germline, CDR1 is ENHRY and CDR2 is SYGVKD.

At least ten counts were recorded for this clonotype. This chain connects TRBV20-1 to TRBJ2-5; D is undetermined. V was pared by 0 bases and J by 0 bases, with 2 bases between. This CDR3 is built from 12 residues. Germline V gene data show CDR1 as DFQATT and CDR2 as SNEGSKA (reference sequence). The CDR3 DNA reads as TGCAGTGCTAGAGACGACCAAGAGACCCAGTACTTC. Protein: CSARDDQETQYF.

This clonotype showed up just once. The CDR3 DNA follows: TGCAGTGCTACGGGGGGGACCAGCTCCTACAATGAGCAGTTCTTC. It codes for CSATGGTSSYNEQFF. The chain joins TRBV20-1 to TRBJ2-1, with 8 bases lining up with TRBD2. Germline V gene lookup returns CDR1 DFQATT and CDR2 SNEGSKA (reference sequence). V gave up 4 bases and J gave up 0 bases; unmatched junction bases: 5. The CDR3 covers 15 residues.

This sequence joins TRBV19 and TRBJ1-1, with TRBD1 matching over 9 bases. The J segment lost 3 bases and the V segment lost 4 bases, leaving 6 bases of the junction unmatched. The CDR3 spans 15 residues. Germline V gives CDR1 LNHDA, CDR2 SQIVND (reference sequence). DNA for the CDR3: TGTGCCAGTAGTACAGGGACAGGGAGCGACACTGAAGCTTTCTTT. Protein sequence: CASSTGTGSDTEAFF.

This clonotype showed up many times. The genes are TRBV27 and TRBJ2-7; 7 nucleotides align to TRBD2. The CDR3 sequence is 15 residues long. The trim removed 2 bases at V and 2 bases at J, leaving 6 bases unmatched. Per the germline V gene, CDR1 is MNHEY and CDR2 is SMNVEV (reference sequence). The CDR3 DNA sequence: TGTGCCAGCAGTTTACTGGCGGGGGAAACCTACGAGCAGTACTTC. It specifies CASSLLAGETYEQYF.

This clonotype has at least ten counts. The rearrangement joins TRBV19 to TRBJ2-7; TRBD1 might be the D (6 bases). V was shortened by 6 bases and J by 3 bases, with 12 bases between the two germline ends. This CDR3 region has 13 residues. CDR1 and CDR2 from the germline V gene are LNHDA and SQIVND (reference sequence). Here the CDR3 DNA reads TGTGCCAGTAGCACAGGGACCAACTACGAGCAGTACTTC. Its protein is CASSTGTNYEQYF.

This clonotype appeared many times. One junction end does not reproduce the germline sequence, and a read error may be involved. The chain couples TRBV7-7 to TRBJ1-1; TRBD1 is a possible D gene (6 bases). The germline gives CDR1 SSHAT, CDR2 FNYEAQ (reference sequence). The CDR3 runs to 16 residues. DNA of the CDR3: TGTGCTAGCAGCTTCGAGAGAGGGCAGGGGTGGACTGAAGCTTTCTTT. Amino acid sequence: CASSFERGQGWTEAFF.

This rearrangement joins TRBV24-1 to TRBJ1-2; no firm D call. The V and J ends lost 2 bases and 8 bases respectively, with 14 bases between them. Germline V gene data show CDR1 as KGHDR and CDR2 as SFDVKD. This CDR3 spans 14 amino acids. The DNA for the CDR3 is TGTGCCACCAGTGATTCCACATCGGCGGGAGGCTACACCTTC. Translated, it gives CATSDSTSAGGYTF.

This clonotype was found many times. DNA of the CDR3: TGTGCCAGCAGCGTAGGGGGGCTAGCGTACACTGAAGCTTTCTTT. Translating gives CASSVGGLAYTEAFF. The chain has TRBV9 and TRBJ1-1; D is perhaps TRBD1 (6 bases). The germline V gene encodes CDR1 SGDLS and CDR2 YYNGEE. The CDR3 has 15 residues. Trimming removed 0 bases at V and 3 bases at J, with 12 bases between.